Reported below is one T cell receptor beta chain. Its specificity is not known. This specimen belongs to a study of cytomegalovirus exposure and HLA in healthy donors. Across the study: Unique TCR beta sequences numbering about 100 million came from roughly 180 million T cells in an earlier analysis.

The germline V gene encodes CDR1 SNHLY and CDR2 FYNNEI. J was trimmed by 2 bases and V by 5 bases; bases with no gene match: 6. There are 15 residues in the CDR3. Whole-study results and caveats: Diagnosis of cytomegalovirus status made by the classifier reportedly showed high specificity and sensitivity.

The PCR made use of 60 Vbeta and 13 Jbeta primers. Sequenced by immunoSEQ multiplex PCR; TCRdb stores in-frame clones only, minus some. Here the sample spans about 100,000 clones, roughly 79% being singletons. When sampled, the donors appeared nominally healthy, though they likely had unrecorded immune exposures. Sequenced: PBMCs. This rearrangement joins TRBV2 to TRBJ1-2, with 9 nucleotides matching TRBD1. The source of this sequence is a woman in her thirties or forties in good health and CMV-seronegative. The CDR3 bases are TGTGCCAGCAGTCCACGGGACAGGGCGAACTATGGCTACACCTTC. This codes for CASSPRDRANYGYTF.